This T cell receptor (beta chain) was profiled in a study of CD8+ T cells in alopecia areata. CDR3 length equals 15 residues. Germline lookup yields CDR1 SEHNR and CDR2 FQNEAQ (reference sequence). Germline trimming cut 5 bases from V and 5 bases from J; bases unmatched to any gene: 9. Extracted RNA was reverse transcribed, and the resulting cDNA served as sequencing template. TCRdb's copy holds only in-frame clones and misses some; the assay was immunoSEQ multiplex PCR. The sample has fewer than 110,000 clones, 65% to 90% seen once; the top ten hold 11%. The treatment is: oral pan-JAK inhibitor, 5-10 mg twice daily.

The specimen was CD8+ T cells sorted from blood, collected at approximately week 30, from a patient treated with tofacitinib. The receptor comes from a human donor with alopecia areata. J is TRBJ2-1 and V is TRBV7-9, with 7 bases lining up with TRBD2. The CDR3 DNA sequence: TGTGCCAGCAGCCCCAGACTAGCAAGGGACAATGAGCAGTTCTTC. It yields the protein CASSPRLARDNEQFF.